This T cell receptor (beta chain) came from a study of cytomegalovirus exposure and HLA in healthy donors (dated by TCRdb to about 2017). Study-wide context: In an earlier analysis of some 610 of the donors, 276 Gb of sequence data and 90 million to 120 million unique TCR beta sequences from 180 million or so T cells were reported. About 280 gigabases of sequencing data and 70 million to 100 million unique TCR sequences were included in an early release covering roughly 600 HLA-typed donors. The genetic ancestry cluster associated with self-reported Caucasian donors included over 65% of the roughly 390 genotyped donors. The study aimed to test whether cataloging public T cell receptors could reveal signatures of past pathogen exposure. Using immunosequencing, the study profiled T cell repertoires from 666 subjects and related those repertoires to cytomegalovirus serostatus. Besides the first cohort of 666 subjects, a separate validation cohort made up of over 95 different subjects was used. To predict cytomegalovirus infection status, the study brought together high-throughput TCR immunosequencing, statistical association of individual TCRs with disease status, and machine learning. To study patterns of TCR occurrence, a later analysis re-analyzed previously published TCR beta repertoires from more than 550 donors and added high-resolution HLA genotyping. In the later analysis, no new phenotypic data were used to find candidate immune exposures; instead, reliance was placed on TCR beta sequences and their occurrence across donors. An earlier analysis of more than 450 of the donors used high-throughput TCR beta sequencing to judge whether each TCR beta V gene segment behaved as functional or pseudogenic. Donor age, sex, ethnicity and CMV serostatus were collected together with the repertoire data. A later genetic analysis took genome-wide SNP genotypes for about 55% of the roughly 700 donors and used that subset as a discovery cohort. Every repertoire in the discovery cohort had been generated on one and the same sequencing platform. Class I and class II HLA loci were covered by the typing at four-digit resolution. The number of donors typed differed by locus, with roughly 620-630 for A, B, C, DRB1 and DQB1, more than 500 for DQA1, over 600 for DPA1, and over 400 for DPB1. Because of strong linkage in the cohort, 5 or 6 DR-DQ haplotypes were treated as single units for association and clustering. On average, around 200,000 unique TCR beta nucleotide sequences were sequenced per donor among a few hundred genotyped donors of the cohort, with roughly 18% of those sequences being non-productive.

What the authors observed across the whole study: A cluster of highly shared sequence variants was judged likely to be a technical artifact of the sequencing pipeline. According to a later analysis, most CMV-associated TCR beta chains appeared to be HLA-restricted, and the HLA associations seemed to be driven largely by CMV exposure. In a later genetic analysis, fewer N-insertions in productive TCRs were reported among donors in an Asian-associated ancestry cluster than the roughly 700-donor mean. In a later analysis, HLA-associated TCR beta chains showed more clonal expansion and lower generation probabilities than non-associated chains that were equally common. In a later analysis, the rate of TCR association differed among HLA loci, with DRB1 alleles having the most associated TCRs and HLA-C alleles having the fewest. An earlier analysis of roughly 570 of the donors showed that most TCR beta V segments appeared in productive rearrangements either about 87% or about 30% of the time, which broadly matched IMGT annotations. The only immune exposure information available for the cohort was CMV serostatus. A further reported finding was that TCR beta sequences accurately predicted the HLA-A and HLA-B alleles for most subjects in the first cohort. In a later genetic analysis, a missense DCLRE1C variant was associated with V-gene and J-gene trimming of TCR beta chains, and the association was replicated in an independent cohort. A later analysis reported that several top co-occurrence clusters appeared linked to parvovirus B19, influenza, CMV and Epstein-Barr virus. The study listed approximately 150 TCR beta chains as associated with cytomegalovirus. The earlier analysis of fewer than 750 of the donors excluded over 15 rarely observed V segments, including chromosome 9 orphons, because counts were too low. Three of the identified cytomegalovirus-associated TCR beta chains were confirmed in vitro to be specific for cytomegalovirus antigens. The authors suggested that the approach could potentially be generalized to other disease states and immunological phenotypes. The classifier was reported to diagnose cytomegalovirus status with high specificity and sensitivity in both the original cohort and the validation cohort. Some IMGT-functional V segments, including TRBV6-2 and TRBV6-3, could not be distinguished by the 87-base-pair reads and were therefore excluded. The cohort was sequenced for TCR beta chains only, and without alpha or paired-chain data the features that could be detected were limited. At a false discovery rate of 0.05, a later analysis linked 16,951 TCR beta sequences to specific HLA alleles. Most TCR sequences were seen in very few donors, while some public TCRs were found in many individuals. Strong co-occurrence of HLA alleles, especially DR and DQ, made assigning TCR associations to individual alleles difficult. Correlated functional status among segregating V segments might be attributable to linkage disequilibrium, but an unknown experimental factor could not be ruled out. HLA typing was unavailable for some donors at each locus, so association tests used only the typed subset. Presence/absence analyses assumed roughly uniform sequencing depth across donors, an assumption that may not hold.

The cohort comprised around 690 healthy bone marrow donors. At the time of sampling, all cohort members were nominally healthy, though unrecorded immune exposures were likely present. The donor was CMV seropositive and belonged to the group of a few hundred seropositive cohort members. Each donor provided a peripheral blood sample, and peripheral blood mononuclear cells were used for TCR beta sequencing. Genomic DNA was extracted from the blood cell samples with the Qiagen DNeasy Blood Extraction Kit. To note about this clone: The target of this receptor is not known.

From the cysteine through the phenylalanine, the CDR3 covers 15 amino acids. Only the CDR3 portion is preserved as DNA: 45 bases, with reading frame beginning at the first base. V drops 1 base and J drops 0 bases, leaving 7 bases in between. CDR1 and CDR2, looked up from the germline V gene, are SGHTA and FQGNSA. Library preparation used the immunoSEQ multiplex PCR assay. A mixture of 60 forward primers for TCR Vbeta segments and 13 reverse primers for TCR Jbeta segments was used in the multiplex PCR. The CDR3 region of rearranged TCR beta genes was amplified from genomic DNA with a multiplex PCR assay. Amplified TCR beta libraries were sequenced as 87-base-pair reads on the Illumina HiSeq System. In the original analysis: In a later analysis, some 80 million unique TCR beta chains were counted across the 500 to 850 repertoires, and roughly 9.9 million of these chains were shared by at least two donors. To remove PCR and sequencing errors, raw reads were error-corrected and collapsed into unique sequences using a nearest-neighbor algorithm that merged closely related sequences. To assign V, D and J gene segments, CDR3 sequences were aligned to IMGT reference sequences. For a sequence to be retained, a match of at least six nucleotides to both a V gene segment and a J gene segment was required. A rearrangement counted as productive if the CDR3 had no stop codons and remained in frame with V and J, and every other rearrangement counted as non-productive. CDR3 was defined by IMGT convention, running from the second conserved V-encoded cysteine to the conserved J-encoded phenylalanine. Sequences without an unambiguous match to a single V gene segment were excluded from the earlier analysis of a few hundred of the donors. In an earlier analysis of approximately 610 of the donors, V segments were called functional above 56.7% productive rearrangements and were called segregating when the between-donor standard deviation exceeded 5%. A statistical classification framework was developed to diagnose cytomegalovirus status using the catalog of TCR beta chain sequences. In a later analysis, V and J genes were assigned by comparing TCR nucleotide sequences against IMGT/GENE-DB human TR gene sequences. In a later analysis, CDR3 sequences and most-parsimonious VDJ recombination scenarios were assigned using the TCRdist pipeline. In a later analysis, each TCR beta chain was defined by its CDR3 amino acid sequence together with its V-gene family, and reads lacking a unique V-gene family were excluded. As a way to deal with suspected cross-contamination and a sequencing artifact, a later analysis dropped roughly 620 nucleotide sequences that were highly shared and had low generation probability. In a later analysis, a clonal expansion index was calculated for each public chain from normalized within-repertoire ranks of inferred template counts. In a later analysis, generation probabilities were computed with a VDJ recombination model fitted to out-of-frame rearrangements, and the resulting probabilities were checked against IGoR. In a later analysis, hypergeometric tests were used to score TCR-TCR, TCR-HLA and TCR-CMV co-occurrence, with a repertoire-size bias correction applied to TCR pairs. A later analysis estimated false discovery rates by permuting HLA or CMV assignments 20 times. A later analysis grouped co-occurring TCRs with DBSCAN, adding TCRdist sequence similarity when clustering within HLA-allele-positive subsets. Repertoires with fewer than 30,000 or more than 120,000 public chains, plus five repertoires with anomalous nucleotide sharing, were excluded from co-occurrence clustering. The clones in this table, taken by TCRdb from immuneACCESS, are in-frame only. Not every clone is retained; where verified, under half of the shortfall comes from an unresolved V gene, and the cause of the rest is unknown. V and J calls and clone size come straight from that table; D and trimming were deduced from the DNA. For this sample, the table gives around 200,000 clones. Less than 1% of the sample comes from the top ten.

The TCR originated in a woman under 40 in good health and CMV-seropositive. Sequenced material: PBMCs. Recombination linked TRBV7-2 to TRBJ1-5; a confident D gene designation cannot be given. Read as DNA, the sequence is TGTGCCAGCAGCTTAGAAACTTATAGCAATCAGCCCCAGCATTTT. Translated, this is CASSLETYSNQPQHF.